This is a list of T cell receptor beta chains from one sample in a study of Ad26.COV2.S vaccination and SARS-CoV-2 variants. The assay was immunoSEQ multiplex PCR, and TCRdb's table has in-frame clones only and misses some. The sample carries over 400,000 clones, roughly 87% recorded once. The sequencing used peripheral blood, collected in a trial of Ad26.COV2.S vaccine versus placebo. These receptors all stem from a person between 18 and 59 years old who received the Ad26.COV2.S COVID-19 vaccine or a placebo. The CDR3 runs from the conserved cysteine through the conserved F or W. A D gene is named only where the DNA matches it firmly. Clone size appears in some rows only: once, few, many, or a class for an expanded clone.

j_gene,abundance,v_gene,d_gene,CDR3nt,CDR3aa
TRBJ1-3,-,TRBV28,TRBD1,TGTGCCAGCAGTTCGACAGGGAACTCTGGAAACACCATATATTTT,CASSSTGNSGNTIYF
TRBJ2-1,-,TRBV6-4,TRBD2,TGTGCCAGCAGCCCCTCTAGCGGGGCGGCTAATGAGCAGTTCTTC,CASSPSSGAANEQFF
TRBJ2-1,-,TRBV7-6,TRBD2,TGTGCCAGCAGCCCCGGGCCCCTGACTAGCGGGAGCTGGCAGTTCTTC,CASSPGPLTSGSWQFF
TRBJ2-7,-,TRBV6-2/TRBV6-3,TRBD2,TGTGCCAGCAGCAGAGGACTAGCGGAGCAGTACTTC,CASSRGLAEQYF
TRBJ2-1,-,TRBV10-3,TRBD2,TGTGCCATCAGTGATTGGGCGGGAGGGCCCTACAATGAGCAGTTCTTC,CAISDWAGGPYNEQFF
TRBJ1-2,-,TRBV29-1,TRBD1,TGCAGCGTTGATGCTGGATGGGACAGGGAAAACTATGGCTACACCTTC,CSVDAGWDRENYGYTF
TRBJ2-1,-,TRBV18,-,TGTGCCAGCTCACCACCCTTACGGGAGACCGCCTACAATGAGCAGTTCTTC,CASSPPLRETAYNEQFF
TRBJ2-7,-,TRBV24-1,-,TGTGCCACCAGTGATCTCGGCGCCTTTGAGCAGTACTTC,CATSDLGAFEQYF
TRBJ2-1,-,TRBV21-1,-,TGTGCCAGCAGCAATCGGGATCATGGCCCCCACAATGAGCAGTTCTTC,CASSNRDHGPHNEQFF
TRBJ1-1,-,TRBV2,-,TGTGCCAGCACGAGGGGGGGCGTTGAGGGTAATACTGAAGCTTTCTTT,CASTRGGVEGNTEAFF
TRBJ2-1,-,TRBV9,-,TGTGCCAGCAGCGTAAAGCTGAACAATGAGCAGTTCTTC,CASSVKLNNEQFF
TRBJ2-2,-,TRBV19,-,TGTGCCAGTATGGCGCACCAACGGACCGGGGAGCTGTTTTTT,CASMAHQRTGELFF
TRBJ2-1,-,TRBV4-2,TRBD2,TGTGCCAGCAGCCATGAAGCGGGAGGGCCGAGGGATGAGCAGTTCTTC,CASSHEAGGPRDEQFF
TRBJ2-1,-,TRBV9,-,TGTGCCAGCAGCGCAATAACTAGGGACAATGAGCAGTTCTTC,CASSAITRDNEQFF
TRBJ2-1,-,TRBV3-1/TRBV3-2,-,TGTGCCAGCAGCCAATCCGGACTCCAACACTCCTACAATGAGCAGTTCTTC,CASSQSGLQHSYNEQFF
TRBJ1-4,-,TRBV28,-,TGTGCCAGCAGTCCGACTGATGAAAAACTGTTTTTT,CASSPTDEKLFF
TRBJ1-5,-,TRBV3-1/TRBV3-2,-,TGTGCCAGCAGCCAAGATACCGGGGCGTCGGCCGGGGATATGCCCCAGCATTTT,CASSQDTGASAGDMPQHF
TRBJ2-4,-,TRBV10-3,-,TGTGCCATCAGTGACAGCAACAAAAACATTCAGTACTTC,CAISDSNKNIQYF
TRBJ1-2,once,TRBV5-5,TRBD1,TGTGCCAGCAGCTTGGAAGGGGGCGCACGGACATCCTATGGCTACACCTTC,CASSLEGGARTSYGYTF
TRBJ1-6,-,TRBV7-2,TRBD1,TGTGCCAGCAGCTTAAGACAGGGCGTGATTCGGAATTCACCCCTCCACTTT,CASSLRQGVIRNSPLHF
TRBJ2-2,-,TRBV11-2,TRBD2,TGTGCCAGCAGCTCCCATCCGACTAGCGGGGCCTGGGGGGAGCTGTTTTTT,CASSSHPTSGAWGELFF
TRBJ2-2,-,TRBV5-1,TRBD1,TGCGCCAGCAGCTTGGGACAGGGAGACACCGGGGAGCTGTTTTTT,CASSLGQGDTGELFF